This paragraph covers one T cell receptor beta chain sequence. Its antigen is as yet unknown. TCRdb recomputed calls from the 5' RACE reads with MiXCR, one row per CDR3 protein. This sample has about 220,000 distinct CDR3 sequences; 25% to 30% occur once, and the top ten carry roughly 6.7%. Per the germline V gene, CDR1 is KGHDR and CDR2 is SFDVKD. Trimming stripped 3 bases from V and 6 bases from J, with 11 bases between. CDR3 length: 13 residues. The sample originates from a study of CD8 T cells in ankylosing spondylitis. Study-level findings and limits: Those disease-linked clones were CD8+; they were also relatively rare in peripheral blood. Disease-linked clones reportedly showed significant enrichment in matched ankylosing spondylitis synovial fluid.

This chain uses TRBV24-1 with TRBJ2-7; the D gene is possibly TRBD2 (6 bases). The origin of this receptor is a male donor with ankylosing spondylitis or in good health (not recorded which). What was sequenced was blood, either unsorted or a sorted T cell fraction (not recorded which). The CDR3 reads CATSDGGTAEQYF. The DNA for the CDR3 is TGTGCCACCAGTGATGGGGGGACTGCCGAGCAGTACTTC.